The 8 T cell receptor beta chains below all came from one sample that was sequenced in a study of blood T cell repertoires in COVID-19. The table came from immunoSEQ multiplex PCR; TCRdb's copy has only in-frame clones and leaves some out. The sample carries about 370,000 clones, over 75% recorded once. The sequenced sample consisted of PBMCs or T cells enriched from blood (not recorded which). The origin of the receptors is a man between 18 and 35 years old who had recovered from COVID-19.

The J gene is TRBJ1-2, the V gene TRBV5-1; 10 bases are shared with TRBD1. The CDR3 is 16 residues long. The V gene's germline CDR1 is SGHRS and CDR2 YFSETQ. V shed 0 bases, J shed 4 bases, and the junction held 6 bases outside the gene matches. CDR3 residues: CASSLGRDRGGYGYTF. The CDR3 nucleotides are TGCGCCAGCAGCTTGGGGCGGGACAGGGGTGGCTATGGCTACACCTTC.

The rearrangement joins TRBV19 to TRBJ2-7, with 7 bases that match TRBD1. CDR1 is LNHDA and CDR2 is SQIVND in the germline V gene (reference sequence). The CDR3 loop spans 15 amino acids. The V segment lost 3 bases and the J segment 4 bases; nucleotides outside the gene matches: 9. The CDR3 here is CASSISGTAPYEQYF. CDR3 nucleotide sequence: TGTGCCAGTAGTATTAGTGGGACAGCTCCTTACGAGCAGTACTTC.

This chain connects TRBV28 to TRBJ1-5; D gene ambiguous. The CDR3 is 15 amino acids. Deletions cut 3 bases from V and 0 bases from J, with 9 bases between. Per germline, CDR1 MDHEN and CDR2 SYDVKM. For the CDR3, the DNA is TGTGCCAGCAGTTTGTTGGAGAATAGCAATCAGCCCCAGCATTTT. It codes for CASSLLENSNQPQHF.

The CDR3 sequence is CASSFQGALNTEAFF. The CDR3 nucleotides read TGTGCCAGCAGTTTTCAGGGGGCGCTTAACACTGAAGCTTTCTTT. This chain joins TRBV27 and TRBJ1-1; 8 nucleotides agree with TRBD1. This CDR3 is 15 amino acids long. CDR1 MNHEY and CDR2 SMNVEV come from the germline V gene (reference sequence). V was pared by 3 bases and J by 2 bases, with 5 bases of the junction left unmatched.

The V call is TRBV4-1, the J call TRBJ1-2; D possibly corresponds to TRBD1 (6 bases). The CDR3 runs 17 residues. Trimming left V 4 bases short and J 4 bases short, with 22 bases between. CDR1 is MGHRA, CDR2 YSYEKL, per germline. The CDR3 here is CASSPKGVDTPLYGYTF. The CDR3 nucleotides are TGCGCCAGCAGCCCCAAGGGGGTAGATACTCCCCTCTATGGCTACACCTTC.

The sample holds a few counts of this clone. The rearrangement links TRBV7-9 to TRBJ2-1; weak D call: TRBD2 (5 bases). The CDR3 runs to 12 residues. In germline, CDR1 is SEHNR, CDR2 FQNEAQ (reference sequence). Trimming pared 3 bases from V and 14 bases from J, leaving 14 bases between. CDR3 sequence reads: CASSFLLTSEFF. The CDR3 DNA is TGTGCCAGCAGCTTCTTATTAACTAGTGAGTTCTTC.

The V and J genes are TRBV5-1 and TRBJ2-3; 8 nucleotides agree with TRBD1. The junction had 6 bases not matched to a gene; V was cut back by 0 bases and J by 3 bases. Looked up from germline, CDR1 is SGHRS and CDR2 is YFSETQ. This CDR3 is 16 amino acids long. CDR3 sequence (DNA): TGCGCCAGCAGCTTGGAGGGCAGGGGGCTTACAGATACGCAGTATTTT. Translation gives CASSLEGRGLTDTQYF.

J is TRBJ2-1 and V is TRBV7-9; 7 bases are shared with TRBD1. The germline gives CDR1 SEHNR, CDR2 FQNEAQ (reference sequence). The V segment lost 4 bases and the J segment 6 bases; nucleotides outside the gene matches: 12. This CDR3 is 16 amino acids long. The CDR3 reads CASSSLRGPKGNEQFF. The CDR3, as DNA: TGTGCCAGCAGCTCTTTAAGGGGGCCCAAGGGCAATGAGCAGTTCTTC.